These 22 T cell receptor beta chains came from one sample sequenced in a study of shared clonotypes between healthy human individuals. Some clones are missing from TCRdb's copy, which holds only in-frame ones; the method was immunoSEQ multiplex PCR. The table shows about 2.4 million clones, with around nine tenths occurring only once. The sequenced sample was naive CD4+ T cells sorted from blood. Regarding subset: CD45RA+ positively selected. The source of these receptors is a man aged 18 to 29 in good health.

Concerning this clone: The same CDR3 arises from other DNA sequences in this sample as well. This chain connects TRBV6-5 to TRBJ1-5; D call uncertain. Germline-derived CDR1 and CDR2 are MNHEY and SVGAGI. This CDR3 is built from 14 residues. V gave up 0 bases and J gave up 5 bases, with 8 bases separating them. The CDR3 DNA sequence: TGTGCCAGCAGTTACTCACGGGGAGATCAGCCCCAGCATTTT. It encodes CASSYSRGDQPQHF.

This chain joins TRBV28 and TRBJ2-5; D is uncertain. Germline CDR1 is MDHEN and CDR2 is SYDVKM. The CDR3 runs to 12 residues. The V end lost 4 bases, the J end lost 5 bases, and 8 bases lay between the germline ends. The CDR3 spells CASSSRPETQYF. For the CDR3, the DNA is TGTGCCAGCAGTTCCCGCCCGGAGACCCAGTACTTC.

The chain uses TRBV10-1 and TRBJ2-7, with TRBD2 identical over 13 bases. The CDR3 totals 14 residues. Germline CDR1 and CDR2: WNHNN and SYGVQD (reference sequence). Trimming at V came to 5 bases and at J to 7 bases, leaving 5 bases not matched to a gene. The CDR3 here is CASSRLAGGGEQYF. CDR3 nucleotide sequence: TGCGCCAGCAGTCGACTAGCGGGAGGTGGAGAGCAGTACTTC.

The chain uses TRBV30 and TRBJ1-1; 7 nucleotides line up with TRBD1. The CDR3 sequence is 17 residues long. V was clipped by 0 bases and J by 0 bases; unmatched bases: 10. CDR1 is GTSNPN and CDR2 is SVGIG in the germline V gene (reference sequence). CDR3 coding DNA: TGTGCCTGGAGTGTACACGCAGGGGGGAGAATGAACACTGAAGCTTTCTTT. It codes for CAWSVHAGGRMNTEAFF.

The J gene is TRBJ1-3, the V gene TRBV29-1; D gene unclear. This CDR3 is built from 13 residues. CDR1 and CDR2 from the germline V gene are SQVTM and ANQGSEA. Trimming took 6 bases from V and 4 from J, leaving 13 bases between them. CDR3 coding DNA: TGCAGCGTGCGCCGGGAATCCGGAAACACCATATATTTT. As protein: CSVRRESGNTIYF. Full variable domain (remainder filled in from reference TRBV29-1 and TRBJ1-3): SAVISQKPSRDICQRGTSLTIQCQVDSQVTMMFWYRQQPGQSLTLIATANQGSEATYESGFVIDKFPISRPNLTFSTLTVSNMSPEDSSIYLCSVRRESGNTIYFGEGSWLTVV.

Notes on this clone: This same CDR3 is encoded by further DNA sequences in the sample. V is TRBV19 and J is TRBJ1-2; no definite D call. CDR3 length: 13 residues. The V end lost 6 bases, the J end lost 4 bases, and 12 bases lay between the germline ends. Per germline, CDR1 LNHDA and CDR2 SQIVND (reference sequence). CDR3 nucleotides: TGTGCCAGTAGCCTCGATCGGGGCTATGGCTACACCTTC. Translating it yields CASSLDRGYGYTF.

The rearrangement links TRBV7-8 to TRBJ1-5; possible D gene TRBD1, 5 bases. Germline V lookup: CDR1 SGHVS, CDR2 FQNEAQ. The CDR3 sequence is 18 residues long. Trimming cost V 4 bases and J 0 bases, with 19 bases left between them. DNA for the CDR3: TGTGCCAGCAGCTCTCAGATTTGGGCAGGGAGTAGCAATCAGCCCCAGCATTTT. Its protein is CASSSQIWAGSSNQPQHF.

The CDR3 DNA reads TGTGCCAGTAAAACCCTGGCGGTTCTCGAAGAAAAACTGTTTTTT. It is translated as CASKTLAVLEEKLFF. V usage is TRBV19 and J usage is TRBJ1-4; D is unresolved. Trimming cost V 7 bases and J 8 bases, with 20 bases left between them. CDR1 and CDR2 from the germline V gene are LNHDA and SQIVND (reference sequence). This CDR3 has 15 residues.

The chain is built from TRBV28 and TRBJ1-4; TRBD1 aligns across 9 bases. Germline CDR1 reads MDHEN; CDR2 reads SYDVKM. There are 15 residues in the CDR3. The V gene end was trimmed by 6 bases and the J gene end by 3 bases; junction bases not matched to a gene: 5. The CDR3 sequence is CASSRDRGSNEKLFF. The CDR3 region has the DNA TGTGCCAGCAGCCGTGACAGGGGGTCTAATGAAAAACTGTTTTTT.

This clone occurred a few times. This chain connects TRBV6-6 to TRBJ1-2; D gene uncertain. The CDR3 runs to 13 residues. Germline CDR1 is MNHNY and CDR2 is SVGAGI (reference sequence). Trimming removed 10 bases from V and 0 bases from J, with 12 bases in between. The CDR3 region has the DNA TGTGCCACCCAGGAGGGAGCTAACTATGGCTACACCTTC. This encodes CATQEGANYGYTF.

This clone was observed once. The rearrangement joins TRBV6-1 to TRBJ1-5; 8 bases map to TRBD1. CDR3 size: 14 residues. V gave up 8 bases and J gave up 2 bases; unmatched junction bases: 5. Germline CDR1 MNHNS, CDR2 SASEGT. The CDR3 reads CASSPGQGNQPQHF. CDR3 coding DNA: TGTGCCAGCTCACCGGGACAGGGCAATCAGCCCCAGCATTTT.

As concerns this clone: The sample holds other DNA sequences that translate to the same CDR3. The chain couples TRBV29-1 to TRBJ2-5; D unresolved. CDR1 is SQVTM, CDR2 ANQGSEA, per germline. This CDR3 spans 10 amino acids. Trimming took 5 bases from V and 1 from J, leaving 2 bases between them. The CDR3 DNA sequence: TGCAGCGTTTCCCAAGAGACCCAGTACTTC. This encodes CSVSQETQYF. Combining the CDR3 with reference TRBV29-1 and TRBJ2-5 gives the whole variable domain SAVISQKPSRDICQRGTSLTIQCQVDSQVTMMFWYRQQPGQSLTLIATANQGSEATYESGFVIDKFPISRPNLTFSTLTVSNMSPEDSSIYLCSVSQETQYFGPGTRLLVL.

This chain uses TRBV29-1 with TRBJ2-1, with D hard to call. V gave up 4 bases and J gave up 3 bases, with 19 bases separating them. There are 16 residues in the CDR3. Germline-derived CDR1 and CDR2 are SQVTM and ANQGSEA. CDR3 residues: CSVVGSRVFDYNEQFF. CDR3 DNA sequence: TGCAGCGTTGTCGGATCTCGAGTTTTTGACTACAATGAGCAGTTCTTC.

The CDR3 sequence: CASRSTSGGNYEQYF. In DNA form, the CDR3 reads TGTGCCAGCAGATCGACTAGCGGGGGGAACTACGAGCAGTACTTC. The rearrangement joins TRBV6-1 to TRBJ2-7, with 13 nucleotides matching TRBD2. Germline V gene data show CDR1 as MNHNS and CDR2 as SASEGT. The CDR3 is made up of 15 amino acids. With V trimmed by 6 bases and J by 3 bases, 5 bases remained unmatched.

The rearrangement links TRBV23-1 to TRBJ1-1, with a weak D call TRBD1 (6 bases). TRBV23-1 is placed among ORFs of uncertain function. V lost 6 bases and J 2 bases, leaving 22 bases between the germline ends. This CDR3 region has 17 residues. The CDR3 coding sequence is TGCGCCAGCAGCCCCAACCCGGGACACATATACAACACTGAAGCTTTCTTT. Protein sequence: CASSPNPGHIYNTEAFF.

Regarding this clone: Additional DNA sequences in this sample encode the identical CDR3. J is TRBJ2-5 and V is TRBV5-1; tentatively, D is TRBD1 or TRBD2 (5 bases each). V lost 4 bases and J lost 0, with 10 bases in between. From germline, CDR1 is SGHRS and CDR2 YFSETQ. The CDR3 is 14 amino acids. The CDR3 region has the DNA TGCGCCAGCAGCCCGGGACGGAACCAAGAGACCCAGTACTTC. It is translated as CASSPGRNQETQYF.

This chain links TRBV19 with TRBJ1-2, with D perhaps matching TRBD1 (5 bases). V dropped 7 bases and J dropped 6 bases, with 21 bases sitting between them. CDR1 and CDR2 from the germline V gene are LNHDA and SQIVND (reference sequence). The CDR3 totals 15 residues. CDR3 DNA: TGTGCCAGTACCGAGGGACCTCAAGGGACCAATGGCTACACCTTC. Its protein is CASTEGPQGTNGYTF.

The chain employs TRBV6-1 and TRBJ2-1; maybe TRBD2 (6 bases). Trimming stripped 1 base from V and 6 bases from J, with 19 bases between. The CDR3 length is 17 residues. Looked up from germline, CDR1 is MNHNS and CDR2 is SASEGT. CDR3 sequence reads: CASSEGPPGAPVNEQFF. CDR3 bases: TGTGCCAGCAGTGAAGGCCCTCCGGGAGCCCCTGTCAATGAGCAGTTCTTC.

V usage is TRBV5-6 and J usage is TRBJ2-7; no clear D gene. This CDR3 is built from 14 residues. V was trimmed by 2 bases and J by 1 base, leaving 10 bases between them. Germline V lookup: CDR1 SGHDT, CDR2 YYEEEE. In DNA, the CDR3 is TGTGCCAGCAGCTTTCGCTTTACTTCCTACGAGCAGTACTTC. It encodes CASSFRFTSYEQYF.

V gene TRBV19 combines with J gene TRBJ2-7; 8 bases agree with TRBD2. V was pared by 4 bases and J by 5 bases, with 7 bases of the junction left unmatched. CDR3 size: 14 residues. Per germline, CDR1 LNHDA and CDR2 SQIVND (reference sequence). Here the CDR3 reads CASSSGRSSDEQYF. The CDR3 nucleotides are TGTGCCAGTAGTAGCGGGAGGTCCTCGGACGAGCAGTACTTC.

The chain recombines TRBV7-2 with TRBJ2-1; TRBD2 matches at 9 bases. The CDR3 covers 15 residues. Germline CDR1 and CDR2: SGHTA and FQGNSA. V trimming: 6 bases; J trimming: 6 bases; junction bases outside the gene matches: 9. The CDR3 spells CASRMASGNLNEQFF. Here the CDR3 DNA reads TGTGCCAGCAGGATGGCTAGCGGGAACCTCAATGAGCAGTTCTTC.

The chain uses TRBV1 and TRBJ2-7; the table assigns TRBD2, which was not confirmed against the DNA. TRBV1 counts as a pseudogene. There are 16 residues in the CDR3. The chain's CDR3 is CTSSQETSGTTYEQYF. The CDR3 coding sequence is TGCACCAGCAGCCAGGAGACTAGCGGGACCACCTACGAGCAGTACTTC.